The clone carrying this TCR beta chain was detected a few times. The data originate from a study of blood T cell repertoires in COVID-19. On the study more broadly: Acute and convalescent COVID-19 specimens originated in the United States, Italy and Spain.

Under the authors' procedure: Reference gene primer amplification gave nucleated cell count estimates. Method: immunoSEQ multiplex PCR; TCRdb's copy keeps in-frame clones and lacks some. V and J calls and clone size are given by that table; D and trimming were obtained from the DNA. The sample holds 60,000 to 85,000 clones, around 83% seen once. The CDR3 totals 14 residues. The V end lost 3 bases, the J end lost 3 bases, and 11 bases lay between the germline ends. CDR1 and CDR2 (germline): SGHDT, YYEEEE. J is TRBJ2-3 and V is TRBV5-6; tentatively, D is TRBD2 (5 bases). The sequence was collected from a man aged 55 to 69 with COVID-19, enrolled during active disease. The sample consisted of peripheral blood. CDR3 nucleotide sequence: TGTGCCAGCAGCTCGTCCGGAGGAACAGATACGCAGTATTTT. Protein sequence: CASSSSGGTDTQYF.